Sequencing of this T cell receptor beta chain was carried out in a study of human T cells and chemical hapten exposure. TCRdb independently ran MiXCR on the RACE reads; one entry per CDR3 protein. The sample has approximately 400,000 distinct CDR3 sequences; more than 4.5% are singletons. CDR3 size: 15 residues. The V end was cut by 6 bases, the J end by 1 base, with 13 bases between. Germline assignment: CDR1 MDHEN and CDR2 SYDVKM. This clonotype occurred many times. This sample's time point: patch test 1, 2 weeks after DPC sensitization. Treatment specified: therapeutic diphenylcyclopropenone sensitization with weekly scalp DPC.

The chain links TRBV28 to TRBJ1-3; D gene uncertain. Here the sequenced sample was whole blood, taken in connection with sensitization to the hapten diphenylcyclopropenone (DPC). This TCR derives from a woman aged 45 to 65 with alopecia areata. Some clones in this sample may be carry-over from other donors' samples. Here the CDR3 DNA reads TGTGCCAGCAGACCCCGTTCCAGGTCTGGAAACACCATATATTTT. It specifies CASRPRSRSGNTIYF.